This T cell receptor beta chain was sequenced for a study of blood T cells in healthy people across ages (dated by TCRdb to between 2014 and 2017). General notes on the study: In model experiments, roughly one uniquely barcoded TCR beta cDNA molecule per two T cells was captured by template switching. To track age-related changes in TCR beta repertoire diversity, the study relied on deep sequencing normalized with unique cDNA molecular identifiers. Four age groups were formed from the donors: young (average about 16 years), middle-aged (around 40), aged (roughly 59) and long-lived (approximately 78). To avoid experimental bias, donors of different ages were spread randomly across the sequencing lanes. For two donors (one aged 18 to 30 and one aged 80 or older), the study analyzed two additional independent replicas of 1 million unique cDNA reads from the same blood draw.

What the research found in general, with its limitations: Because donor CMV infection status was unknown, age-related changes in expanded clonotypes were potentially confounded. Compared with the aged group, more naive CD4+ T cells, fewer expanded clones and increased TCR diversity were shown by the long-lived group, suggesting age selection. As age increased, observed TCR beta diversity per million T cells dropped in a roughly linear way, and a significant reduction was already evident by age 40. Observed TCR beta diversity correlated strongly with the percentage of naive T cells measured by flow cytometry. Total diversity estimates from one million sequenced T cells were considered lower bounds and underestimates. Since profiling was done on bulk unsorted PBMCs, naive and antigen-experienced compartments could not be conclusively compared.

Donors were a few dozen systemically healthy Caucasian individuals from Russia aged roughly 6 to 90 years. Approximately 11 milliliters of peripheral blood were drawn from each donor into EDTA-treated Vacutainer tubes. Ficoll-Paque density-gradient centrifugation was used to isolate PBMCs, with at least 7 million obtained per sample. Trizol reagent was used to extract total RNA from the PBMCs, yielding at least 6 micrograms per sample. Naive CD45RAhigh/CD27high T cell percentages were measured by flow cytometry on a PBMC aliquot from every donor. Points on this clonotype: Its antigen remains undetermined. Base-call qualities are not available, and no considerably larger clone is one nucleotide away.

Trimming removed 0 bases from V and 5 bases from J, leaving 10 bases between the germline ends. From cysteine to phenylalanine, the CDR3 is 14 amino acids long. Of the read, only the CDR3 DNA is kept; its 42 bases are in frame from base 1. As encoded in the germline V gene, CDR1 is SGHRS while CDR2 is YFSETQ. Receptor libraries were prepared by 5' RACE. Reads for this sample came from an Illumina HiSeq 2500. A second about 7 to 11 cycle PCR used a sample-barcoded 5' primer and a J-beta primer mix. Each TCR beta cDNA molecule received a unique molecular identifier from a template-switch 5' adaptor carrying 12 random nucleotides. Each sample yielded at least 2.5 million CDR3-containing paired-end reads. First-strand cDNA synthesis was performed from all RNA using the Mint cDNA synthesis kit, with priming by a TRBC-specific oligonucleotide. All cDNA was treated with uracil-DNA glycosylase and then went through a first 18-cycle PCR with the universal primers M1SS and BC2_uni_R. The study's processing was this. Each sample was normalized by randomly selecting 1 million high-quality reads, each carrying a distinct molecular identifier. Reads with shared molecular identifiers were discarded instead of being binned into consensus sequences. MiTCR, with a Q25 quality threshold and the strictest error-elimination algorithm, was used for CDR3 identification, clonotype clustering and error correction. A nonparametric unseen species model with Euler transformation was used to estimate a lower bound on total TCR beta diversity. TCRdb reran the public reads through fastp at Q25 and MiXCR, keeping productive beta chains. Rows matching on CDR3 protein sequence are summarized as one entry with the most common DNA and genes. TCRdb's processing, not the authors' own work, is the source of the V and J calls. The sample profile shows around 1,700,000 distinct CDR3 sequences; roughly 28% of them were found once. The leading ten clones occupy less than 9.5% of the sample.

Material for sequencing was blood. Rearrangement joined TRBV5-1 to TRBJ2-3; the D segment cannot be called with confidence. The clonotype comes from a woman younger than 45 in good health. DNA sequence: TGCGCCAGCAGCTTGGTGAAATTGGGAGATACGCAGTATTTT. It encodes CASSLVKLGDTQYF.